A selection of T cell receptor beta chains follows, all from one sample in a study of blood T cell repertoires in COVID-19. The method was immunoSEQ multiplex PCR; TCRdb's version includes in-frame clones alone and lacks a portion of them. The table shows 130,000 to 150,000 clones, with 85% to 90% occurring only once. The sample was peripheral blood. The receptors originated from a woman aged 45-59 years with active or convalescent COVID-19. CDR3s include the opening cysteine and the closing phenylalanine or tryptophan. The D gene is left open where the match is weak. Expanded clones get a size class; other rows say once, few or many, or leave the size out.

>TRBJ2-2|TRBV7-2|NA|NA
CASSNSGDKRGELFF
TGTGCCAGCAGCAACTCCGGGGACAAGCGCGGGGAGCTGTTTTTT
>TRBJ1-1|TRBV5-8|TRBD1|NA
CASSPWARDSEAFF
TGTGCCAGCAGCCCGTGGGCCCGGGACAGTGAAGCTTTCTTT
>TRBJ2-3|TRBV13|NA|NA
CASSLGRADTQYF
TGTGCCAGCAGCTTAGGCAGGGCAGATACGCAGTATTTT
>TRBJ1-1|TRBV27|NA|NA
CASSLSGGSAEAFF
TGTGCCAGCAGTTTGTCGGGGGGCAGCGCTGAAGCTTTCTTT
>TRBJ1-1|TRBV19|NA|NA
CASSIDPDSAMNTEAFF
TGTGCCAGTAGTATCGACCCGGACAGCGCGATGAACACTGAAGCTTTCTTT
>TRBJ2-5|TRBV5-4|NA|NA
CASSLGAAFGGHGETQYF
TGTGCCAGCAGCTTGGGAGCGGCCTTCGGAGGGCATGGTGAGACCCAGTACTTC
>TRBJ2-2|TRBV7-9|NA|NA
CASSLGRLTGDSGELFF
TGTGCCAGCAGCTTAGGACGTCTAACAGGGGACTCCGGGGAGCTGTTTTTT
>TRBJ2-5|TRBV29-1|TRBD1|NA
CSVNRGLETQYF
TGCAGCGTTAACAGGGGGCTGGAGACCCAGTACTTC
>TRBJ1-3|TRBV19|TRBD1|NA
CASSMDTGGRNTIYF
TGTGCCAGTAGTATGGATACAGGGGGCCGTAACACCATATATTTT
>TRBJ1-1|TRBV6-5|TRBD1|NA
CASSRDRMNTEAFF
TGTGCCAGCAGTAGGGACAGAATGAACACTGAAGCTTTCTTT
>TRBJ2-7|TRBV5-5|NA|NA
CASSIVYGSGEQYF
TGTGCCAGCAGCATTGTTTACGGGTCGGGAGAGCAGTACTTC
>TRBJ2-5|TRBV7-2|TRBD1|NA
CASSLDRDSQETQYF
TGTGCCAGCAGCTTAGACCGGGACAGCCAAGAGACCCAGTACTTC
>TRBJ2-1|TRBV9|NA|NA
CASSVQVSSYNEQFF
TGTGCCAGCAGCGTACAAGTTAGCTCCTACAATGAGCAGTTCTTC
>TRBJ1-1|TRBV18|TRBD1|NA
CASSPPSGGHMIMNTEAFF
TGTGCCAGCTCACCACCCTCAGGGGGACACATGATAATGAACACTGAAGCTTTCTTT
>TRBJ1-6|TRBV6-5|NA|NA
CASSYSEGYSPLHF
TGTGCCAGCAGTTACTCGGAGGGATATTCACCCCTCCACTTT
>TRBJ2-1|TRBV19|TRBD2|once
CASSITSGVTNEQFF
TGTGCCAGTAGTATAACGAGCGGGGTCACGAATGAGCAGTTCTTC
>TRBJ2-5|TRBV5-1|TRBD1|NA
CASSLTGDRETQYF
TGCGCCAGCAGCTTGACAGGGGATCGAGAGACCCAGTACTTC
>TRBJ1-2|TRBV28|NA|NA
CASSLSLQGSIDGYTF
TGTGCCAGCAGTTTGTCCCTGCAGGGGAGTATTGATGGCTACACCTTC
>TRBJ1-1|TRBV7-9|NA|NA
CASARGMNTEAFF
TGTGCCAGCGCCCGGGGGATGAACACTGAAGCTTTCTTT
>TRBJ2-5|TRBV18|NA|NA
CASSPALQETQYF
TGTGCCAGCTCACCGGCCCTCCAAGAGACCCAGTACTTC
>TRBJ2-5|TRBV5-4|TRBD2|once
CASSPALRGERETQYF
TGTGCCAGCTCACCCGCGTTGCGGGGGGAGAGAGAGACCCAGTACTTC
>TRBJ1-1|TRBV2|TRBD1|NA
CASLRDRGFNTEAFF
TGTGCCAGCTTACGGGACAGGGGTTTTAACACTGAAGCTTTCTTT
>TRBJ2-1|TRBV12-3/TRBV12-4|NA|once
CASSPGANEQFF
TGTGCCAGCAGTCCAGGGGCCAATGAGCAGTTCTTC
>TRBJ2-7|TRBV30|TRBD1|NA
CAWSVDRVARGRSYEQYF
TGTGCCTGGAGTGTAGACAGGGTAGCTCGGGGACGATCCTACGAGCAGTACTTC
>TRBJ2-3|TRBV7-2|NA|NA
CASSSTSGTDTQYF
TGTGCCAGCAGCTCAACGTCGGGTACAGATACGCAGTATTTT
>TRBJ1-6|TRBV19|NA|few
CASSVMTENSPLHF
TGTGCCAGTAGTGTCATGACAGAAAATTCACCCCTCCACTTT
>TRBJ2-1|TRBV5-4|TRBD2|NA
CASSRRTSGTDEQFF
TGTGCCAGCAGCCGGAGGACTAGCGGCACAGATGAGCAGTTCTTC
>TRBJ2-2|TRBV13|TRBD1|NA
CASSARQGGNTGELFF
TGTGCCAGCAGCGCCCGACAGGGGGGGAACACCGGGGAGCTGTTTTTT
>TRBJ1-3|TRBV5-5|NA|many
CASSARDSGNTIYF
TGTGCCAGCAGCGCCCGGGACTCTGGAAACACCATATATTTT
>TRBJ2-3|TRBV7-3|TRBD1|few
CASSLMAGTGGLGTDTQYF
TGTGCCAGCAGCTTAATGGCCGGGACAGGGGGGTTAGGCACAGATACGCAGTATTTT
>TRBJ2-5|TRBV6-2/TRBV6-3|TRBD1|NA
CASSYIRGISETQYF
TGTGCCAGCAGTTACATCAGGGGGATTTCAGAGACCCAGTACTTC
>TRBJ1-2|TRBV6-5|TRBD1|NA
CASSYGGDRGGYTF
TGTGCCAGCAGTTACGGTGGGGACAGGGGTGGCTACACCTTC
>TRBJ1-3|TRBV6-5|NA|NA
CASRPDTSSGNTIYF
TGTGCCAGCAGACCGGACACGAGCTCTGGAAACACCATATATTTT
>TRBJ2-1|TRBV7-9|NA|NA
CASSFPYGPEKHPYNEQFF
TGTGCCAGCAGCTTTCCCTATGGGCCAGAGAAACACCCCTACAATGAGCAGTTCTTC
>TRBJ2-7|TRBV19|NA|NA
CASSTLPATVVEQYF
TGTGCCAGTAGTACCCTCCCAGCGACAGTAGTCGAGCAGTACTTC
>TRBJ1-2|TRBV29-1|NA|NA
CSARDPGVATNYGYTF
TGCAGCGCTCGGGATCCCGGGGTCGCAACTAACTATGGCTACACCTTC
>TRBJ1-2|TRBV6-5|TRBD1|NA
CASEQDRAAGYTF
TGTGCCAGCGAACAGGACAGGGCGGCCGGCTACACCTTC